This TCR beta chain was captured in a study of T cells in Graves' hyperthyroidism and ophthalmopathy. The diagnostic basis comprised clinical symptoms, serum thyroxine and TRAb, thyroid ultrasound and orbital computed tomography. General study points: Using 13 V-J features, a model discriminated ophthalmopathy from stable hyperthyroidism.

The V gene end was trimmed by 8 bases and the J gene end by 6 bases; junction bases not matched to a gene: 21. Germline V gene sequence: CDR1 SEHNR, CDR2 FQNEAQ (reference sequence). This CDR3 has 18 residues. Researchers amplified the TCR beta CDR3 regions from RNA transcripts. RT-PCR in the first round (using the HTBI primer set) targeted the TCR CDR3. Each CDR3 protein gets one entry after TCRdb re-called the multiplex PCR reads with MiXCR. In the table there are hundreds of thousands of distinct CDR3 sequences, roughly 15% of which are singletons. In regard to this clonotype: Its specificity is not known.

The J gene is TRBJ2-1, the V gene TRBV7-9, with TRBD2 matching over 8 bases. The receptor's source is a woman under 30 with Graves' hyperthyroidism. Sequenced material: blood. CDR3 sequence: CASGNSDLSGVPLNEQFF. The CDR3 nucleotides read TGTGCCAGCGGCAACTCGGACCTTAGCGGGGTCCCCCTCAATGAGCAGTTCTTC.